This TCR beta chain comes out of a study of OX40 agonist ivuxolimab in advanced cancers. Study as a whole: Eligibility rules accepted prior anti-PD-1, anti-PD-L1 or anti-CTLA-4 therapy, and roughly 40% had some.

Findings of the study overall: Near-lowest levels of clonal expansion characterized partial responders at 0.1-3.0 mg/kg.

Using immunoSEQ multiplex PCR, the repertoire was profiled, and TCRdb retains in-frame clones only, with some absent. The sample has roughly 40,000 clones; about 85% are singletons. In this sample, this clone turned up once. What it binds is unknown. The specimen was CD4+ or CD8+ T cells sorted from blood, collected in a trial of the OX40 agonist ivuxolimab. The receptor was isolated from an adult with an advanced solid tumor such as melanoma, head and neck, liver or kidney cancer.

In DNA form, the CDR3 reads TGTGCCAGCAGTCCCGTTATTTCCGGCACTGAAGCTTTCTTT. Protein product: CASSPVISGTEAFF. V is TRBV4-2 and J is TRBJ1-1; the D is unclear. The CDR3 contains 14 residues. V was clipped by 6 bases and J by 4 bases, with 15 bases between them. CDR1 LGHNA and CDR2 YNFKEQ come from the germline V gene.